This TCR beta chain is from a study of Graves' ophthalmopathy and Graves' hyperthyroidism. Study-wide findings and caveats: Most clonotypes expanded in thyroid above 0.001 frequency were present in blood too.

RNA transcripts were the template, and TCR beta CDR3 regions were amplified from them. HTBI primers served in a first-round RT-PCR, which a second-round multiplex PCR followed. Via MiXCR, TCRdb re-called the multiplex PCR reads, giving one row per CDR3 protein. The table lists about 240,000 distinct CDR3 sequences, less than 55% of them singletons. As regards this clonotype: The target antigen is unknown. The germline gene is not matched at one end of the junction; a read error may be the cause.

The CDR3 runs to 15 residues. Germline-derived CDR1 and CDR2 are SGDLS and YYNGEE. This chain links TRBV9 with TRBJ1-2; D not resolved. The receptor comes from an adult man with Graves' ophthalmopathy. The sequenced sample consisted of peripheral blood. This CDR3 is CAGSVEGTAARGYTF. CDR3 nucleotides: TGTGCCGGCAGCGTAGAGGGTACGGCGGCTCGGGGCTACACCTTC.